This TCR beta chain was sequenced during a study of T cells in Graves' hyperthyroidism and ophthalmopathy. As for the study in general: At the time of initial diagnosis and before any treatment, peripheral blood was collected.

Whole-study results and caveats: Most expanded thyroid clonotypes above 0.001 also appeared in blood.

Amplified regions were TCR beta CDR3 sequences from RNA transcripts. HTBI primers were the set used in a first-round RT-PCR of the TCR CDR3. TCRdb re-called the multiplex PCR reads through MiXCR, storing one row per CDR3 protein. The sample holds 300,000 to 450,000 distinct CDR3 sequences, more than 20% seen once. This clonotype was observed at least ten times. The antigen is not known. Graves' hyperthyroidism without ophthalmopathy progression within 18 months was termed stable. This CDR3 comprises 11 residues. Trimming cost V 7 bases and J 5 bases, with 5 bases left between them. The chain recombines TRBV12-3 or TRBV12-4 with TRBJ2-2; D not certain. The clonotype comes from a man aged 45-65 years with Graves' hyperthyroidism. Sequencing used blood. This chain's CDR3 is CASTSTGELFF. DNA of the CDR3: TGTGCCAGCACGTCGACCGGGGAGCTGTTTTTT.